This entry lists 4 T cell receptor beta chains sequenced from one sample in a study of CD8+CD57+ T cells in acquired aplastic anemia. Genomic DNA, serving as template, underwent TCR beta VDJ and CDR3 profiling. TCRdb used MiXCR to reprocess the reads, holding one entry per CDR3 protein. The data hold roughly 190,000 distinct CDR3 sequences, with roughly half observed a single time. The specimen sequenced was sorted CD4+, CD8+, or CD8+CD57+ T cells (not recorded which) from PBMCs. All receptors come from a human donor in good health, serving as a control.

This clonotype was seen ten or more times. J is TRBJ1-2 and V is TRBV12-3 or TRBV12-4; no clear D. The germline V and J ends were trimmed by 1 base and 8 bases, with 14 bases remaining between them. This CDR3 region has 14 residues. The CDR3 nucleotides are TGTGCCAGCAGTTTAGAAGGGATGGCTATGGGCTACACCTTC. Translation gives CASSLEGMAMGYTF.

In regard to this clonotype: It may be a read error: a sequence one base away is much more abundant. The chain carries TRBV5-4 and TRBJ2-2; D not certain. CDR3 length: 14 residues. In germline, CDR1 is SGHNT, CDR2 YYREEE (reference sequence). CDR3 bases: TGTGTCAGCAGCTTAAGGTTCCCGGGCGGGGAGCTGTTTTTT. Translation: CVSSLRFPGGELFF.

The chain links TRBV20-1 to TRBJ1-2; D might be TRBD1 (5 bases). Germline V gene lookup returns CDR1 DFQATT and CDR2 SNEGSKA (reference sequence). CDR3 length: 15 residues. Trimming took off 3 bases at V and 3 bases at J, with 17 bases between the two ends. CDR3 amino acids: CSARSIRAGDYGYTF. The CDR3 DNA follows: TGCAGTGCTAGGTCCATCAGGGCTGGAGACTATGGCTACACCTTC.

The gene calls are TRBV7-2 and TRBJ1-6, with D perhaps TRBD1 (6 bases). The CDR3 contains 14 residues. Germline-derived CDR1 and CDR2 are SGHTA and FQGNSA. The V gene lost 4 bases and the J gene lost 8 bases, with 12 bases spanning the gap. In nucleotides, the CDR3 is TGTGCCAGCAGCTCGGACAGCCGACATTCACCCCTCCACTTT. It is translated as CASSSDSRHSPLHF.